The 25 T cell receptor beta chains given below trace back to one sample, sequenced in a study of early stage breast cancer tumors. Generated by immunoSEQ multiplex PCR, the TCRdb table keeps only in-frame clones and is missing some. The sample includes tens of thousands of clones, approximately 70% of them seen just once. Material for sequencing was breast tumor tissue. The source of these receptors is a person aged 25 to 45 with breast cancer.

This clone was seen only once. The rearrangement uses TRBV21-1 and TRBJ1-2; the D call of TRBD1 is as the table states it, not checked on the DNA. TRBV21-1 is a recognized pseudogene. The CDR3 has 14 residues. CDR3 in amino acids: CASSARQGAGGYTF. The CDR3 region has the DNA TGTGCCAGCAGCGCTAGACAGGGGGCGGGAGGCTACACCTTC.

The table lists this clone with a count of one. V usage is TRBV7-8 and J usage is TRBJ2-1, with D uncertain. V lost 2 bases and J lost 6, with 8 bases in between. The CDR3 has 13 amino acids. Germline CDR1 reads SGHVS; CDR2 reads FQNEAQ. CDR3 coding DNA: TGTGCCAGCAGCTTAAGATCTCCCAATGAGCAGTTCTTC. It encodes CASSLRSPNEQFF.

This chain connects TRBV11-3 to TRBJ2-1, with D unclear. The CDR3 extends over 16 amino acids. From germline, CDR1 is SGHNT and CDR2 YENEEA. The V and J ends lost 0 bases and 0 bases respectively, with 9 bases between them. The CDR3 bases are TGTGCCAGCAGCTTAGATGGCGGAAGCTCCTACAATGAGCAGTTCTTC. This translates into CASSLDGGSSYNEQFF.

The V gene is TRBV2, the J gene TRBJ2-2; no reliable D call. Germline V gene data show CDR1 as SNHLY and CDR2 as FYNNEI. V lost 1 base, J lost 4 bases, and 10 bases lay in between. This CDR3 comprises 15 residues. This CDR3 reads CASSEDRWSTGELFF. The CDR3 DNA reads TGTGCCAGCAGTGAAGACAGATGGTCCACCGGGGAGCTGTTTTTT.

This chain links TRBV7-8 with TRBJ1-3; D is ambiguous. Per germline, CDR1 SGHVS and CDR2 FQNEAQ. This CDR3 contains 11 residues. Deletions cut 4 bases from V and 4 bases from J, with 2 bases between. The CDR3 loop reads CASSSGNTIYF. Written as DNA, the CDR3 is TGTGCCAGCAGCTCCGGAAACACCATATATTTT. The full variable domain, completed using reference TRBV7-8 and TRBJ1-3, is GAGVSQSPRYKVAKRGQDVALRCDPISGHVSLFWYQQALGQGPEFLTYFQNEAQLDKSGLPSDRFFAERPEGSVSTLKIQRTQQEDSAVYLCASSSGNTIYFGEGSWLTVV.

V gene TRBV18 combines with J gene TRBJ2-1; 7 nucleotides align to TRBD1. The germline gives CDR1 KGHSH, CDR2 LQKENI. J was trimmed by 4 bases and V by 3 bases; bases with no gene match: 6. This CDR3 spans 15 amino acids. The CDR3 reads CASSPPGQMYNEQFF. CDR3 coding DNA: TGTGCCAGCTCACCCCCGGGACAGATGTACAATGAGCAGTTCTTC.

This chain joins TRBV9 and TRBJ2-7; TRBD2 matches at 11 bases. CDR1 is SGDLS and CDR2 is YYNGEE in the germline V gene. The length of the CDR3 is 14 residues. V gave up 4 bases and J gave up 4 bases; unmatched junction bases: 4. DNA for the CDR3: TGTGCCAGCAGCTCAGGGACTAGCGGATACGAGCAGTACTTC. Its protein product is CASSSGTSGYEQYF. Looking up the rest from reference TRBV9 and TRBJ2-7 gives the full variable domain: DSGVTQTPKHLITATGQRVTLRCSPRSGDLSVYWYQQSLDQGLQFLIQYYNGEERAKGNILERFSAQQFPDLHSELNLSSLELGDSALYFCASSSGTSGYEQYFGPGTRLTVT.

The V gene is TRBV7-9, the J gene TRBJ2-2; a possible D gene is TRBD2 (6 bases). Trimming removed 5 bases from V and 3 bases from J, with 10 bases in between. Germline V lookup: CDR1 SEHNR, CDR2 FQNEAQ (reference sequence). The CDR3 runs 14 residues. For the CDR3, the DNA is TGTGCCAGCAGCATCGGGACTTACACCGGGGAGCTGTTTTTT. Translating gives CASSIGTYTGELFF. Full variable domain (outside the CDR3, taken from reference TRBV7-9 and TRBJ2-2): DTGVSQNPRHKITKRGQNVTFRCDPISEHNRLYWYRQTLGQGPEFLTYFQNEAQLEKSRLLSDRFSAERPKGSFSTLEIQRTEQGDSAMYLCASSIGTYTGELFFGEGSRLTVL.

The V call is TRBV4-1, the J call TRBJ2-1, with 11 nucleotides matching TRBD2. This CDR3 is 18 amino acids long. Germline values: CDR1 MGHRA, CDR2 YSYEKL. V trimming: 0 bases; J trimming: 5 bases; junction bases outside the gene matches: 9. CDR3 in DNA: TGCGCCAGCAGCCAAGATCCTCCGACTAGCGGGACAAACAATGAGCAGTTCTTC. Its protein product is CASSQDPPTSGTNNEQFF.

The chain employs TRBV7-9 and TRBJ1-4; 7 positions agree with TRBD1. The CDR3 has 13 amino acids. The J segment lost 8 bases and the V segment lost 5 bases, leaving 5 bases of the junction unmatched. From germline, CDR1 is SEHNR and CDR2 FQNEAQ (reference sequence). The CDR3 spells CASSNRGGEKLFF. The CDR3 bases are TGTGCCAGCAGCAACAGGGGAGGAGAAAAACTGTTTTTT.

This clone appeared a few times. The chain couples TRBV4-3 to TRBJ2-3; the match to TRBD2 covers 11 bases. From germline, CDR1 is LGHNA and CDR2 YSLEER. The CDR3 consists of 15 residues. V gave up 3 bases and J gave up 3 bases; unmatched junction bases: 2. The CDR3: CASSQIAGGTDTQYF. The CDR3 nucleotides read TGCGCCAGCAGCCAGATAGCGGGAGGGACAGATACGCAGTATTTT.

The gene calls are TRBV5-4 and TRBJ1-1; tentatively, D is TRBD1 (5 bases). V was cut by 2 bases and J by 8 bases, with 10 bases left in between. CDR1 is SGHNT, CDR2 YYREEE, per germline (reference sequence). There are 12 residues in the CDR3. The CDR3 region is CASSLGTIEAFF. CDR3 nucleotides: TGTGCCAGCAGCTTAGGGACCATCGAAGCTTTCTTT.

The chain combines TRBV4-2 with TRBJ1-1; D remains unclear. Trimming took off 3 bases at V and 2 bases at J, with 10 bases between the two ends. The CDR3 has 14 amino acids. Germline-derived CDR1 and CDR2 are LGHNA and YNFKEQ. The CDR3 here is CASSQVLGNTEAFF. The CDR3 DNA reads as TGTGCCAGCAGCCAGGTCCTCGGCAACACTGAAGCTTTCTTT.

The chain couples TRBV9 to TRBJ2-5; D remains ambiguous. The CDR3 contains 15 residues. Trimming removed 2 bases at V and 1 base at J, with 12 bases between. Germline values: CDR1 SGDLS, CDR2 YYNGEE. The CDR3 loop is CASSVGPSPQETQYF. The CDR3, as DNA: TGTGCCAGCAGCGTCGGGCCATCACCCCAAGAGACCCAGTACTTC.

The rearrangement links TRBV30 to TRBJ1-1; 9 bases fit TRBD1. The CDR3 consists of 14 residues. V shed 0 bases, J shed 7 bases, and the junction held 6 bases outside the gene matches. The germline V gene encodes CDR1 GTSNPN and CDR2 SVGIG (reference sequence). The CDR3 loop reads CAWSVIQGAGEAFF. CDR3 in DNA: TGTGCCTGGAGTGTAATACAGGGGGCCGGTGAAGCTTTCTTT.

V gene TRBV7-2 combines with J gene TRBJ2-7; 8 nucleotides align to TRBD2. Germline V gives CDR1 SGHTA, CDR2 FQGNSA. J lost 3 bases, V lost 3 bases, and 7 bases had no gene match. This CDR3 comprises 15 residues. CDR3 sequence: CASSFTGGTYYEQYF. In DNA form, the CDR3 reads TGTGCCAGCAGCTTTACGGGAGGGACTTACTACGAGCAGTACTTC. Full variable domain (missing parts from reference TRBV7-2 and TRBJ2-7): GAGVSQSPSNKVTEKGKDVELRCDPISGHTALYWYRQSLGQGLEFLIYFQGNSAPDKSGLPSDRFSAERTGGSVSTLTIQRTQQEDSAVYLCASSFTGGTYYEQYFGPGTRLTVT.

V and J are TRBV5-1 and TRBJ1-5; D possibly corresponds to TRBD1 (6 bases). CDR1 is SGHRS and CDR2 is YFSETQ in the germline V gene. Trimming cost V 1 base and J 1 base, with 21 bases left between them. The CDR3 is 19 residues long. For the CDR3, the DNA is TGCGCCAGCAGCTTGTGGGGGCTATATCGGGGCAGGAGCAATCAGCCCCAGCATTTT. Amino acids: CASSLWGLYRGRSNQPQHF.

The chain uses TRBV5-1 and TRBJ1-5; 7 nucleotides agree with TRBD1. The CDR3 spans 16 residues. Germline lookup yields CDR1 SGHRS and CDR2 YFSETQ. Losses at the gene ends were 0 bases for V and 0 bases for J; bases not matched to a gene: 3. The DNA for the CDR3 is TGCGCCAGCAGCTTGGGGGCAGGGGGTAGCAATCAGCCCCAGCATTTT. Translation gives CASSLGAGGSNQPQHF.

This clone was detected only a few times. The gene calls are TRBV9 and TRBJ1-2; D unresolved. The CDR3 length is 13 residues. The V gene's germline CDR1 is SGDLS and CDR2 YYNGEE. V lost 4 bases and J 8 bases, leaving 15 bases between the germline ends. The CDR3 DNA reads TGTGCCAGCAGCAACATTAACTTGGGGGGCTACACCTTC. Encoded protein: CASSNINLGGYTF.

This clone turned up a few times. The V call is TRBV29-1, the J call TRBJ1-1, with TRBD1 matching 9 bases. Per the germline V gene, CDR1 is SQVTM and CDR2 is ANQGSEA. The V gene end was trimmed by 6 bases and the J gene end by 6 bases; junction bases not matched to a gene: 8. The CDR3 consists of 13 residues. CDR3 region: CSVPRDREAEAFF. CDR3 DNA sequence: TGCAGCGTCCCCCGGGACAGGGAAGCTGAAGCTTTCTTT.

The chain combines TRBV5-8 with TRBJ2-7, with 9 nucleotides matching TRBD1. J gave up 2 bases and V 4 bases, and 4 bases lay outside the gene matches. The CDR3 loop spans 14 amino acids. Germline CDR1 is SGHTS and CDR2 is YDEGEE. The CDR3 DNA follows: TGTGCCAGCAGCCCGGACAGGGGTCCCTACGAGCAGTACTTC. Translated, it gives CASSPDRGPYEQYF. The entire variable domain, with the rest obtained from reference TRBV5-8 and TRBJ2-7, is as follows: EAGVTQSPTHLIKTRGQQATLRCSPISGHTSVYWYQQALGLGLQFLLWYDEGEERNRGNFPPRFSGRQFPNYSSELNVNALELEDSALYLCASSPDRGPYEQYFGPGTRLTVT.

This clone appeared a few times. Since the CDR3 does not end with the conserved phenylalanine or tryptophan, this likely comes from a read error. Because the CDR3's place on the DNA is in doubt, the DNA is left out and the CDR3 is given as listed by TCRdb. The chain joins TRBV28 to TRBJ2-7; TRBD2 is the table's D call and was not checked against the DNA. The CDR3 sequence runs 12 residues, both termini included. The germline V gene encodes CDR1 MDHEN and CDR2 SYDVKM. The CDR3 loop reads CASTDLAGGVRL.

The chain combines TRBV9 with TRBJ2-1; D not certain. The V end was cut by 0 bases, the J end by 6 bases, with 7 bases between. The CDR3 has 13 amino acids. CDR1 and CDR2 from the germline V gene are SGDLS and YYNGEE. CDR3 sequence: CASSVEPANEQFF. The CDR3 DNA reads TGTGCCAGCAGCGTAGAACCGGCCAATGAGCAGTTCTTC.

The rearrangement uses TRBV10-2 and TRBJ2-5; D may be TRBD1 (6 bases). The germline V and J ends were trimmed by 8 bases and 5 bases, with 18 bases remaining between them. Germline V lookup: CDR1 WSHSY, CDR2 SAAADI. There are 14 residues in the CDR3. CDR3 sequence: CASSLGAGGETQYF. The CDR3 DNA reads TGCGCCAGCTCCCTGGGGGCGGGTGGGGAGACCCAGTACTTC.

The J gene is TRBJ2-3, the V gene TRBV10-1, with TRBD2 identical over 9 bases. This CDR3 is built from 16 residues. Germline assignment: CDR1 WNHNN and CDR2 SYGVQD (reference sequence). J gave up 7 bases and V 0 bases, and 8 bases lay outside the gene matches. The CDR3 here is CASSESGSGRWYTQYF. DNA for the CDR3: TGCGCCAGCAGTGAGTCAGGTAGCGGGAGATGGTATACGCAGTATTTT.